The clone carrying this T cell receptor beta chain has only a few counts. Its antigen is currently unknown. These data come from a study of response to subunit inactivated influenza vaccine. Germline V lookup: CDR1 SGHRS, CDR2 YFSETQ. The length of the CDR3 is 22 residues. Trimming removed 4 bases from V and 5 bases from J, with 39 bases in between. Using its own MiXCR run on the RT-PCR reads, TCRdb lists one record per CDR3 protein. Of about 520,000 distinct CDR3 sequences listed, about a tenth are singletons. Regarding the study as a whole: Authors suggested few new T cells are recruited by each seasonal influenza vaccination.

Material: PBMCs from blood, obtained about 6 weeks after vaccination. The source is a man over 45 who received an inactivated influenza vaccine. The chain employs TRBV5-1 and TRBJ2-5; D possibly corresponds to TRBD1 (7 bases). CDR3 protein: CASSPQAWPGTQGRPESETQYF. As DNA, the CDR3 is TGCGCCAGCAGCCCCCAGGCCTGGCCCGGAACACAGGGGAGGCCCGAGAGTGAGACCCAGTACTTC.